This T cell receptor (beta chain) came from a study of response to subunit inactivated influenza vaccine. TCRdb independently ran MiXCR on the RT-PCR reads; one entry per CDR3 protein. The sample records around 490,000 distinct CDR3 sequences, 6.5% to 8% being singletons. Study outcomes and limitations: Few additional T cells are recruited per seasonal influenza vaccination, authors suggested.

This CDR3 has 14 amino acids. The germline V gene has CDR1 SGHRS and CDR2 YFSETQ. V was trimmed by 3 bases and J by 5 bases, leaving 11 bases between them. A note on this clonotype: The antigen is not known.

The material sequenced was PBMCs from blood, taken less than 30 months after vaccination. This receptor was taken from a man aged 50 to 75 who received an inactivated influenza vaccine. The chain has TRBV5-1 and TRBJ2-2; D gene ambiguous. CDR3 nucleotides: TGCGCCAGCAGCTCATCATTGGGGACCGGGGAGCTGTTTTTT. It encodes CASSSSLGTGELFF.